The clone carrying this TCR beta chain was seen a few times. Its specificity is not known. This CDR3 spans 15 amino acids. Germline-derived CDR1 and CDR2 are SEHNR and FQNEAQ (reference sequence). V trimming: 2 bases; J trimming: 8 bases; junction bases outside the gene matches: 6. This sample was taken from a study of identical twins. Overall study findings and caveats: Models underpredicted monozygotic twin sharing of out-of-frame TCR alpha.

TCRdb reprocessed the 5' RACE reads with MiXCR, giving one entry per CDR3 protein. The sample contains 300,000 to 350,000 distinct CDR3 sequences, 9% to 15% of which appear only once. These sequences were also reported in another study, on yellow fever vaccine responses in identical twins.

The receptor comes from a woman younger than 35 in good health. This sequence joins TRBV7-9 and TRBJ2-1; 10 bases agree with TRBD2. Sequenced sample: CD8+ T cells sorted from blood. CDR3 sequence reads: CASSLSGRAADEQFF. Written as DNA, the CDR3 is TGTGCCAGCAGCTTAAGCGGGAGGGCCGCGGATGAGCAGTTCTTC.